This T cell receptor (beta chain) was documented in a study of T cells in women clearing cervical HPV infection. A remark on this clone: Coverage ceases 3 residues before the CDR3 finishes, and the germline J gene fills in the end.

Libraries were prepared by immunoSEQ multiplex PCR; TCRdb keeps only in-frame clonotypes and omits some of them. Recorded here are under 30,000 clones; the top ten clones represent 5.4%. Germline V gene sequence: CDR1 GTSNPN, CDR2 SVGIG (reference sequence). This CDR3 contains 11 residues. Sequenced sample: blood buffy coat. V is TRBV30 and J is TRBJ2-4; 7 bases match TRBD2. The receptor was derived from a woman between 18 and 69 years old with a cervical HPV16 infection that either progressed to CIN3+ or cleared (not recorded which). CDR3 in amino acids: CASGRDYGQYF. CDR3 DNA (partial): TGTGCCTCCGGCAGGGACTATGGT.